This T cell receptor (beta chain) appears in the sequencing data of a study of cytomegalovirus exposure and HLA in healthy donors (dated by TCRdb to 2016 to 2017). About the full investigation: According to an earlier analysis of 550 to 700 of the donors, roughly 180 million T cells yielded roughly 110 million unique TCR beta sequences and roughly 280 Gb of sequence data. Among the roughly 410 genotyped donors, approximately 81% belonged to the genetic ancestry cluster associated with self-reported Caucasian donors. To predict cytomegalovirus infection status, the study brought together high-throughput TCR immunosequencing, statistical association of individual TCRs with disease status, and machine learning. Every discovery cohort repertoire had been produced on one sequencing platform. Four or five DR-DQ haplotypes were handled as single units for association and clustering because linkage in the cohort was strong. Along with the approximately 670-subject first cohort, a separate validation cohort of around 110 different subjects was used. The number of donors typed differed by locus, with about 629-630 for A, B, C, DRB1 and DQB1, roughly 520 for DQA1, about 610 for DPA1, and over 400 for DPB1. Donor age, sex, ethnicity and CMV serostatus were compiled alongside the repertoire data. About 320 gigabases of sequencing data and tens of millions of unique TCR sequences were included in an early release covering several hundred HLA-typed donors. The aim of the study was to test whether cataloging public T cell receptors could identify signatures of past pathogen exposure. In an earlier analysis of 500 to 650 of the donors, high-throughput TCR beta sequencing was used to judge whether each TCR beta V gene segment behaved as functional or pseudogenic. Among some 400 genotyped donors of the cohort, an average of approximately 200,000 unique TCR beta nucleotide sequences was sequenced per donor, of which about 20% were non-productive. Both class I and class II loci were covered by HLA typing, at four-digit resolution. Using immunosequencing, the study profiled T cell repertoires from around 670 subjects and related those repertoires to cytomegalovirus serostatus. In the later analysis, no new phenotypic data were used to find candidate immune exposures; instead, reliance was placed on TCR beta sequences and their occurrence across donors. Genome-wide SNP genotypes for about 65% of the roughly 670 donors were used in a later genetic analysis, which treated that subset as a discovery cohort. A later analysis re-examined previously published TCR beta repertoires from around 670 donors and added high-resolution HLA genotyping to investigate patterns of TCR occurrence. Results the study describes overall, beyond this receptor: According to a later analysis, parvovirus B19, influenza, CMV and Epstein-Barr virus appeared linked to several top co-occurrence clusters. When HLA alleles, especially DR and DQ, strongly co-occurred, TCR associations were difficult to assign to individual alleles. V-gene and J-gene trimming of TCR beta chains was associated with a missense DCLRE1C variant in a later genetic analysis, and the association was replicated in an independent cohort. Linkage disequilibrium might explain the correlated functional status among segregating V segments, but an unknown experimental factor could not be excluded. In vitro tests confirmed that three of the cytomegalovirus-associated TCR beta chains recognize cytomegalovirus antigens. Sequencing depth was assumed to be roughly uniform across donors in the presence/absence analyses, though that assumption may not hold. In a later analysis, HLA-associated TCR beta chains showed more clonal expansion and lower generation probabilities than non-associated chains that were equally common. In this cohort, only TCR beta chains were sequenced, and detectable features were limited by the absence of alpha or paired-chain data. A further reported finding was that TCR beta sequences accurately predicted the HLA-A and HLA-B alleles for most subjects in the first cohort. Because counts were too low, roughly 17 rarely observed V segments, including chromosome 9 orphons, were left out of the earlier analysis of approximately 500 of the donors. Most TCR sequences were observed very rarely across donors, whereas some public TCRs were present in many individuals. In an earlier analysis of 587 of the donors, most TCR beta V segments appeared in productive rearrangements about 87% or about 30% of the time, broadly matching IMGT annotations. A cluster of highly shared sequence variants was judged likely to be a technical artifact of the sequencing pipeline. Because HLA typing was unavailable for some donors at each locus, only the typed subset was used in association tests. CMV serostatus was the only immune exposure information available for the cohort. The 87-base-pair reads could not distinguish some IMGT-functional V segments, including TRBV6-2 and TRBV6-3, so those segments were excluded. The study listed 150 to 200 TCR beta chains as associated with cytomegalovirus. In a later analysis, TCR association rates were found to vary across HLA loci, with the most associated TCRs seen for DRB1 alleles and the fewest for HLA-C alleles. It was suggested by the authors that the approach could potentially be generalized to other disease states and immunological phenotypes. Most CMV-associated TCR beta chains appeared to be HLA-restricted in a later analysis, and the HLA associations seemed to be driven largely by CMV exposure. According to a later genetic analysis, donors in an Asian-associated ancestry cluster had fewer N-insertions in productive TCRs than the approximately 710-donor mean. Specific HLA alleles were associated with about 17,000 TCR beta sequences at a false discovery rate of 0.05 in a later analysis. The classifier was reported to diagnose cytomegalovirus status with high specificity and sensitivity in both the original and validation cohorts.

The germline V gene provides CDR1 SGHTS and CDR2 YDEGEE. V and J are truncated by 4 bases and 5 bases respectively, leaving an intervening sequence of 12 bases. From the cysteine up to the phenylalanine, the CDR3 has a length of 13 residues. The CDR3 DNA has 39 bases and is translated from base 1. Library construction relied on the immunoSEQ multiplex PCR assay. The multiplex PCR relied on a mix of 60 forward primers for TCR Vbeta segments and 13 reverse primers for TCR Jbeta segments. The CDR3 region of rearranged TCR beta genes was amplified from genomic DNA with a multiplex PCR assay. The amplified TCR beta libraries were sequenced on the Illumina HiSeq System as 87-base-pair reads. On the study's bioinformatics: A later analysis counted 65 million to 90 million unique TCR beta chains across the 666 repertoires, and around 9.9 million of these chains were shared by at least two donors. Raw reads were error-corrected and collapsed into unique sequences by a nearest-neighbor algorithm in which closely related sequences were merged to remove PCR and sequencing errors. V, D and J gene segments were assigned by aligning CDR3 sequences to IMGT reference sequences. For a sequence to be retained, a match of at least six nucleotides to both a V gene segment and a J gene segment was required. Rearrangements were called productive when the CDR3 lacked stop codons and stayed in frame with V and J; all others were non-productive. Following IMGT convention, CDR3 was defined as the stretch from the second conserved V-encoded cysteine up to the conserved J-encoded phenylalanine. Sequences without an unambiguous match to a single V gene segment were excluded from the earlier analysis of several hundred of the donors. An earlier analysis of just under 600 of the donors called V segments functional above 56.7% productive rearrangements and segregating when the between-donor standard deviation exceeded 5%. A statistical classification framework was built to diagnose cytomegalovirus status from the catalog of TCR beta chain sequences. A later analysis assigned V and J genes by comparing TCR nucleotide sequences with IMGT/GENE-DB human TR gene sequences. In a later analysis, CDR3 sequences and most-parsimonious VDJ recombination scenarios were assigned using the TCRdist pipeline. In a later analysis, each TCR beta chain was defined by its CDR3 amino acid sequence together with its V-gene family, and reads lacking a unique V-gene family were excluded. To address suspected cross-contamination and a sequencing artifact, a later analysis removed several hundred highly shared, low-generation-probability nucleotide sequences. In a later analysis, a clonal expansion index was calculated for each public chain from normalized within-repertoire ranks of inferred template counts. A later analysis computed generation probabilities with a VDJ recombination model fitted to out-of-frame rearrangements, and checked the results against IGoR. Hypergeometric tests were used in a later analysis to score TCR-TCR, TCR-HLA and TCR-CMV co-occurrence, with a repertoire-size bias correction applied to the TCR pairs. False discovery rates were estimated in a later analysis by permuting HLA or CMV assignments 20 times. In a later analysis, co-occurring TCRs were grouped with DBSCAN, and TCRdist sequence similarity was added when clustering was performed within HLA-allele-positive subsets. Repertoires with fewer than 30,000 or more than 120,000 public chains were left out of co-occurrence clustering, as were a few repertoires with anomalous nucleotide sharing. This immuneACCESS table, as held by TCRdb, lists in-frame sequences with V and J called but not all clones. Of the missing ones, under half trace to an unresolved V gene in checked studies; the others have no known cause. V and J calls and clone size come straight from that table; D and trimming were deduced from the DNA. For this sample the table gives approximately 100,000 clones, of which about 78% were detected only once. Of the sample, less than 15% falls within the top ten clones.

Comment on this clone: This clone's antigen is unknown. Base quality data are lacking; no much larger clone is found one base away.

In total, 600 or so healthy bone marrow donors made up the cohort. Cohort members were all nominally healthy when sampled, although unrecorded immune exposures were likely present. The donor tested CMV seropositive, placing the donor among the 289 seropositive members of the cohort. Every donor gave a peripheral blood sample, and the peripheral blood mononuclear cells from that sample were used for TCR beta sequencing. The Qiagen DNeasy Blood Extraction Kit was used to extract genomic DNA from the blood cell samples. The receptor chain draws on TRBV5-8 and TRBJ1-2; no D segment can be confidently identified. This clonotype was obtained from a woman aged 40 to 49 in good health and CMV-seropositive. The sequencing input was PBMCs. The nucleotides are TGTGCCAGCAGCCCCCCGGTGGTGTATGGCTACACCTTC. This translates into CASSPPVVYGYTF.